This T cell receptor beta chain emerged from a study of shared clonotypes between healthy human individuals. CD8 cells regarded as naive lacked CD45RO, were positively chosen for CCR7, and omitted terminally differentiated effector memory CD45RA+ cells. This clone was picked up one time. The antigen remains undetermined. Looked up from germline, CDR1 is MDHEN and CDR2 is SYDVKM. Trimming removed 6 bases at V and 0 bases at J, with 12 bases between. This CDR3 spans 15 amino acids. Study results and limitations: An expected dependence of interdonor clonotype sharing on sequencing depth was noted. The study drew on few donors, limiting represented genetic and exposure-history diversity.

Genomic DNA of each subset was evenly split across several immunoSEQ plates. Profiling relied on immunoSEQ multiplex PCR, and the TCRdb table lists in-frame clones only, not all of them. The table shows approximately 2,000,000 clones, with around 93% occurring only once. This TCR was recovered from a man aged 18 to 29 in good health. Some clones in this sample may be carry-over from other donors' samples. Specimen: naive CD8+ T cells from PBMCs. The chain links TRBV28 to TRBJ2-1; D is unclear. In DNA form, the CDR3 reads TGTGCCAGCAGGCCCGACACCAGCTCCTACAATGAGCAGTTCTTC. Its translation: CASRPDTSSYNEQFF.